The count of the clone carrying this TCR beta chain is one. The antigen is unknown. Trimming pared 0 bases from V and 3 bases from J, leaving 11 bases between. Germline CDR1 reads SGHVS; CDR2 reads FQNEAQ. This CDR3 has 15 amino acids. This specimen comes from a study of cytomegalovirus exposure and HLA in healthy donors. Study-wide points: DRB1 had the most TCR associations and HLA-C the fewest, a later analysis found, with rates varying by HLA locus. An analysis that came later showed most CMV-associated TCR beta chains appearing HLA-restricted. Reports showed the classifier diagnosing cytomegalovirus status with high specificity and sensitivity.

With 60 Vbeta and 13 Jbeta primers, the PCR was carried out. Sequenced by immunoSEQ multiplex PCR; TCRdb stores in-frame clones only, minus some. The top ten hold 1.2% of the sample, which has about 170,000 clones, over 80% seen once. The genes are TRBV7-8 and TRBJ1-1, with D possibly TRBD1 on 5 matching bases. Sequenced material: PBMCs. The TCR sequence derives from a boy younger than 10 in good health and CMV-seronegative. CDR3 bases: TGTGCCAGCAGCTTAGCGCTTTGGGGGGACACTGAAGCTTTCTTT. It translates to CASSLALWGDTEAFF.